Many counts were recorded for the clone carrying this TCR beta chain. The CDR3 loop spans 16 amino acids. Deletions cut 6 bases from V and 3 bases from J, with 20 bases between. Germline V CDR1 and CDR2: MNHNS, SASEGT. The time point here: newly diagnosed GD, antithyroid drugs for less than 3 months. From RNA extracted from PBMCs, the TCR library was made. This record comes from a study of regulatory T cells in long-lasting Graves disease. Both iRepertoire HTBI primers and Arm-PCR of CDR3 regions were used to build the TCR beta libraries. TCRdb itself ran the multiplex PCR reads through MiXCR, one entry per CDR3 protein. The table lists around 230,000 distinct CDR3 sequences, approximately 16% of them singletons, with roughly a fifth in the top ten.

Material: peripheral blood mononuclear cells (PBMCs), obtained at new diagnosis, from a patient treated with antithyroid drugs. The receptor was derived from a female donor with Graves disease. The chain recombines TRBV6-1 with TRBJ1-2; D not certain. The CDR3 DNA sequence: TGTGCCAGCAGGAAAGAAGGGCAATGGTTTTACTATGGCTACACCTTC. Its protein product is CASRKEGQWFYYGYTF.